This TCR beta chain appears in the sequencing data of a study of response to subunit inactivated influenza vaccine. Study observations and caveats: Authors suggested each seasonal flu vaccination may recruit only limited numbers of new T cells.

V lost 5 bases to trimming and J lost 5 bases, with 13 bases between them. The CDR3 sequence is 12 residues long. Germline values: CDR1 SQVTM, CDR2 ANQGSEA. TCRdb ran MiXCR on the RT-PCR reads and lists one entry per CDR3 protein. The table records over 400,000 distinct CDR3 sequences, over 9.5% of them present only once. In its sample, this clonotype was seen a few times. Its antigen remains unidentified. Sequencing used PBMCs from blood, obtained roughly 46 days after vaccination. The receptor comes from a man aged 45-65 years who received an inactivated influenza vaccine. The chain carries TRBV29-1 and TRBJ2-7, with a possible D match to TRBD2 (6 bases). In DNA form, the CDR3 reads TGCAGCGTTCAACCGGGGGTCCACGAGCAGTACTTC. Amino acids: CSVQPGVHEQYF.